The clone carrying this T cell receptor beta chain turned up a few times. The antigen is not known. Germline trimming cut 2 bases from V and 14 bases from J; bases unmatched to any gene: 13. This CDR3 contains 14 residues. TCRdb reprocessed the 5' RACE reads via MiXCR and lists one record per CDR3 protein. This sample has hundreds of thousands of distinct CDR3 sequences, with 9% to 15% found just once. These data come from a study of identical twins. Study-level results: An excess of low generation probability was shown by twin-shared out-of-frame alpha sequences.

The same specimen was also included in a second study, on yellow fever vaccine responses in identical twins.

The chain recombines TRBV12-3 or TRBV12-4 with TRBJ2-3; 7 positions match TRBD1. This receptor was obtained from a woman aged 18-29 years in good health. Specimen: PBMCs. The CDR3 sequence is CASSLQFMGQRLYF. In nucleotides, the CDR3 is TGTGCCAGCAGTTTACAGTTCATGGGACAGCGCTTGTATTTT.